Listed here are 27 T cell receptor beta chains from one sample, sequenced in a study of cytomegalovirus exposure and HLA in healthy donors. It was with 60 Vbeta and 13 Jbeta primers that the PCR ran. Clones were sequenced by immunoSEQ multiplex PCR, and TCRdb holds only the in-frame ones, with some missing. This sample has 200,000 or so clones; around 80% occur once, and the top ten carry about 0.2%. Material: PBMCs. The origin of the receptors is a girl aged 2 to 9 in good health and CMV-seronegative.

This chain links TRBV5-1 with TRBJ1-2; D perhaps matches TRBD1 (6 bases). The V end was cut by 4 bases, the J end by 12 bases, with 13 bases between. The CDR3 totals 11 residues. The germline V gene encodes CDR1 SGHRS and CDR2 YFSETQ. CDR3 in amino acids: CASSGGGLNTF. DNA for the CDR3: TGCGCCAGCAGCGGCGGGGGGCTCAACACCTTC.

J is TRBJ2-5 and V is TRBV4-2; D is uncertain. The CDR3 loop spans 13 amino acids. Germline V gene sequence: CDR1 LGHNA, CDR2 YNFKEQ. The V end was cut by 0 bases, the J end by 5 bases, with 7 bases between. The CDR3 nucleotides are TGTGCCAGCAGCCAAGATCGGAGCGAGACCCAGTACTTC. This encodes CASSQDRSETQYF.

This clone came up a few times. The chain joins TRBV19 to TRBJ2-2; D possibly corresponds to TRBD1 (6 bases). The V and J ends lost 6 bases and 1 base respectively, with 15 bases between them. Germline V gene lookup returns CDR1 LNHDA and CDR2 SQIVND (reference sequence). The CDR3 has 16 residues. As DNA, the CDR3 is TGTGCCAGTAGAAAACCCCAGGGGTGGAACACCGGGGAGCTGTTTTTT. Translation: CASRKPQGWNTGELFF.

DNA for the CDR3: TGTGCCAGCAGCCACCTAGAGTGGGAGGGTCCTTTTGAGCAGTTCTTC. Translating it yields CASSHLEWEGPFEQFF. The gene calls are TRBV7-9 and TRBJ2-1; TRBD2 matches at 7 bases. The CDR3 is 16 residues long. Losses at the gene ends were 5 bases for V and 9 bases for J; bases not matched to a gene: 16. Germline V lookup: CDR1 SEHNR, CDR2 FQNEAQ (reference sequence).

The chain couples TRBV7-8 to TRBJ2-1; TRBD2 agrees at 10 bases. Germline assignment: CDR1 SGHVS and CDR2 FQNEAQ. The CDR3 covers 17 residues. V was clipped by 4 bases and J by 6 bases; unmatched bases: 12. The CDR3 loop reads CASSSPGGSGRSNEQFF. CDR3 bases: TGTGCCAGCAGCTCCCCGGGGGGTAGCGGGAGGTCCAATGAGCAGTTCTTC. The complete variable domain, with remaining parts taken from reference TRBV7-8 and TRBJ2-1, reads GAGVSQSPRYKVAKRGQDVALRCDPISGHVSLFWYQQALGQGPEFLTYFQNEAQLDKSGLPSDRFFAERPEGSVSTLKIQRTQQEDSAVYLCASSSPGGSGRSNEQFFGPGTRLTVL.

The gene calls are TRBV19 and TRBJ1-2, with 12 bases lining up with TRBD1. The CDR3 sequence is 14 residues long. Germline loops: CDR1 LNHDA, CDR2 SQIVND (reference sequence). V was pared by 10 bases and J by 7 bases, with 10 bases of the junction left unmatched. CDR3 sequence reads: CAINSGTGGGGYTF. The CDR3, as DNA: TGTGCCATCAACTCCGGGACAGGGGGCGGTGGCTACACCTTC.

The rearrangement joins TRBV27 to TRBJ1-2, with D tentatively TRBD1 (5 bases). The V end was cut by 3 bases, the J end by 5 bases, with 10 bases between. There are 13 residues in the CDR3. Per germline, CDR1 MNHEY and CDR2 SMNVEV (reference sequence). The CDR3 DNA reads as TGTGCCAGCAGTTTCGGCCAGGGTTATGGCTACACCTTC. The encoded protein is CASSFGQGYGYTF.

The chain employs TRBV2 and TRBJ1-2; D uncertain. The length of the CDR3 is 13 residues. Per the germline V gene, CDR1 is SNHLY and CDR2 is FYNNEI. Trimming took off 7 bases at V and 4 bases at J, with 13 bases between the two ends. The CDR3 nucleotides read TGTGCCAGCAAGGTCGGGGAACGCTATGGCTACACCTTC. It yields the protein CASKVGERYGYTF.

The chain links TRBV30 to TRBJ1-2; D is ambiguous. The V gene's germline CDR1 is GTSNPN and CDR2 SVGIG (reference sequence). The CDR3 spans 15 residues. V lost 0 bases, J lost 6 bases, and 17 bases lay in between. CDR3 amino acids: CAWSVDSLLRDGYTF. The CDR3 DNA follows: TGTGCCTGGAGTGTCGACTCGCTTCTCCGTGATGGCTACACCTTC.

The chain links TRBV6-5 to TRBJ1-2; D is perhaps TRBD1 (5 bases). CDR1 MNHEY and CDR2 SVGAGI come from the germline V gene. The CDR3 length is 14 residues. The V gene lost 0 bases and the J gene lost 7 bases, with 12 bases spanning the gap. CDR3 in amino acids: CASSYSLSGFGYTF. DNA of the CDR3: TGTGCCAGCAGTTACTCGCTCTCAGGGTTTGGCTACACCTTC.

The chain uses TRBV6-5 and TRBJ1-2, with D unresolved. This CDR3 contains 15 residues. The V gene's germline CDR1 is MNHEY and CDR2 SVGAGI. V lost 2 bases to trimming and J lost 1 base, with 11 bases between them. The CDR3 region has the DNA TGTGCCAGCAGTTACGATCCGAAGAGTAACTATGGCTACACCTTC. Residues: CASSYDPKSNYGYTF.

The genes are TRBV5-4 and TRBJ2-7, with D uncertain. The CDR3 extends over 14 amino acids. Per the germline V gene, CDR1 is SGHNT and CDR2 is YYREEE (reference sequence). V dropped 0 bases and J dropped 1 base, with 8 bases sitting between them. The CDR3 spells CASSLDHSSYEQYF. The CDR3 nucleotides read TGTGCCAGCAGCTTGGATCACAGTTCCTACGAGCAGTACTTC.

The J gene is TRBJ2-7, the V gene TRBV18; TRBD2 matches at 8 bases. Germline V gene lookup returns CDR1 KGHSH and CDR2 LQKENI. J lost 5 bases, V lost 0 bases, and 6 bases had no gene match. CDR3 length equals 15 residues. This CDR3 is CASSPPGTSLHEQYF. The CDR3 DNA sequence: TGTGCCAGCTCACCACCCGGGACTAGTCTCCACGAGCAGTACTTC.

The chain employs TRBV11-2 and TRBJ2-3, with D possibly being TRBD1 (6 bases). The germline gives CDR1 SGHAT, CDR2 FQNNGV. Trimming left V 1 base short and J 2 bases short, with 10 bases between. CDR3 length equals 15 residues. The CDR3 sequence is CASSLVPGATDTQYF. The CDR3 coding sequence is TGTGCCAGCAGCTTAGTCCCAGGGGCCACAGATACGCAGTATTTT.

The chain uses TRBV4-2 and TRBJ1-1, with 8 bases matching TRBD1. J gave up 5 bases and V 0 bases, and 17 bases lay outside the gene matches. Germline V gene data show CDR1 as LGHNA and CDR2 as YNFKEQ. This CDR3 contains 19 residues. The DNA for the CDR3 is TGTGCCAGCAGCCAAGATAAGTCGGACAGGGTAAGGAGAGGGACTGAAGCTTTCTTT. This encodes CASSQDKSDRVRRGTEAFF.

The rearrangement links TRBV18 to TRBJ2-7; 7 positions match TRBD1. This CDR3 spans 16 amino acids. CDR1 KGHSH and CDR2 LQKENI come from the germline V gene. The trim removed 6 bases at V and 0 bases at J, leaving 11 bases unmatched. The CDR3 coding sequence is TGTGCCAGCTCCTCTATCAGGCCAGGGGGCTCCTACGAGCAGTACTTC. This translates into CASSSIRPGGSYEQYF.

The chain recombines TRBV9 with TRBJ2-1; D gene uncertain. Germline assignment: CDR1 SGDLS and CDR2 YYNGEE. This CDR3 spans 14 amino acids. The V end lost 2 bases, the J end lost 5 bases, and 11 bases lay between the germline ends. The CDR3 DNA is TGTGCCAGCAGCGTTCATCTTGCGGACAATGAGCAGTTCTTC. Encoded protein: CASSVHLADNEQFF.

This clone was observed a few times. Other DNA sequences from this sample encode an identical CDR3 as well. The rearrangement uses TRBV5-6 and TRBJ1-1; no definite D call. The V and J ends lost 5 bases and 1 base respectively, with 9 bases between them. Germline V lookup: CDR1 SGHDT, CDR2 YYEEEE. The CDR3 runs 13 residues. DNA of the CDR3: TGTGCCAGCAGTTTAGGCGGGAACACTGAAGCTTTCTTT. Amino acid sequence: CASSLGGNTEAFF.

The J gene is TRBJ1-2, the V gene TRBV5-6; 8 positions agree with TRBD1. Per the germline V gene, CDR1 is SGHDT and CDR2 is YYEEEE. Trimming cost V 1 base and J 2 bases; bases outside gene matches: 10. The CDR3 contains 17 residues. CDR3 amino acids: CASSLRRQGRKNYGYTF. The CDR3 DNA follows: TGTGCCAGCAGCTTGCGCCGACAGGGGAGAAAGAACTATGGCTACACCTTC. Full variable domain (remainder filled in from reference TRBV5-6 and TRBJ1-2): DAGVTQSPTHLIKTRGQQVTLRCSPKSGHDTVSWYQQALGQGPQFIFQYYEEEERQRGNFPDRFSGHQFPNYSSELNVNALLLGDSALYLCASSLRRQGRKNYGYTFGSGTRLTVV.

As to this clone: Its ends do not fully match the called genes, so a read error is possible. As DNA, the CDR3 is TGTGCCAGCAGACTATATAGCAATCAGCCCCGGCATTTT. Amino acid sequence: CASRLYSNQPRHF. The J gene is TRBJ1-5, the V gene TRBV27, with D hard to call. Germline V CDR1 and CDR2: MNHEY, SMNVEV (reference sequence). The CDR3 is 13 residues long.

The rearrangement links TRBV5-1 to TRBJ2-2; 7 bases match TRBD1. Trimming at V came to 3 bases and at J to 7 bases, leaving 6 bases not matched to a gene. The CDR3 extends over 14 amino acids. Per germline, CDR1 SGHRS and CDR2 YFSETQ. The CDR3 is CASSYRQGHGELFF. CDR3 coding DNA: TGCGCCAGCAGCTACCGACAGGGTCACGGGGAGCTGTTTTTT. The variable domain in full, with the rest retrieved from reference TRBV5-1 and TRBJ2-2, is KAGVTQTPRYLIKTRGQQVTLSCSPISGHRSVSWYQQTPGQGLQFLFEYFSETQRNKGNFPGRFSGRQFSNSRSEMNVSTLELGDSALYLCASSYRQGHGELFFGEGSRLTVL.

This clone has just one count. This chain uses TRBV7-9 with TRBJ1-5; the D is unclear. Germline lookup yields CDR1 SEHNR and CDR2 FQNEAQ (reference sequence). The CDR3 contains 13 residues. Trimming cost V 8 bases and J 0 bases, with 8 bases left between them. The CDR3 reads CASRQDSNQPQHF. CDR3 DNA: TGTGCCAGCCGGCAGGATAGCAATCAGCCCCAGCATTTT. The variable domain in full, with the rest retrieved from reference TRBV7-9 and TRBJ1-5, is DTGVSQNPRHKITKRGQNVTFRCDPISEHNRLYWYRQTLGQGPEFLTYFQNEAQLEKSRLLSDRFSAERPKGSFSTLEIQRTEQGDSAMYLCASRQDSNQPQHFGDGTRLSIL.

The chain employs TRBV27 and TRBJ2-3; TRBD2 matches at 10 bases. CDR3 length equals 17 residues. Germline V gene data show CDR1 as MNHEY and CDR2 as SMNVEV (reference sequence). J lost 8 bases, V lost 2 bases, and 13 bases had no gene match. CDR3 amino acids: CASSLRVTSGTVRTQYF. The CDR3 DNA reads TGTGCCAGCAGTTTAAGGGTTACTAGCGGGACGGTGCGTACGCAGTATTTT.

The chain links TRBV19 to TRBJ1-5, with a tentative D call TRBD1 (5 bases). The V gene lost 3 bases and the J gene lost 0 bases, with 9 bases spanning the gap. CDR1 and CDR2 from the germline V gene are LNHDA and SQIVND (reference sequence). The CDR3 consists of 15 residues. CDR3 in DNA: TGTGCCAGTAGTATTCAGGGTTATAGCAATCAGCCCCAGCATTTT. Encoded protein: CASSIQGYSNQPQHF.

In its sample, this clone was seen a few times. The chain has TRBV10-3 and TRBJ1-5; 11 nucleotides line up with TRBD1. Germline values: CDR1 ENHRY, CDR2 SYGVKD. This CDR3 is built from 13 residues. With 6 bases clipped from V and 5 bases from J, the junction kept 0 bases outside the gene matches. This chain's CDR3 is CAIRGQGDQPQHF. Here the CDR3 DNA reads TGTGCCATCAGGGGACAGGGGGATCAGCCCCAGCATTTT.

There are a few counts of this clone. CDR3 coding DNA: TGTGCCAGCAGTGTGGAGGGTTATGAAGCTTTCTTT. Its translation: CASSVEGYEAFF. The V and J genes are TRBV2 and TRBJ1-1; D is uncertain. This CDR3 is 12 amino acids long. Germline V gene lookup returns CDR1 SNHLY and CDR2 FYNNEI. V lost 4 bases and J lost 7, with 10 bases in between. The whole variable domain, filled in from reference TRBV2 and TRBJ1-1, reads EPEVTQTPSHQVTQMGQEVILRCVPISNHLYFYWYRQILGQKVEFLVSFYNNEISEKSEIFDDQFSVERPDGSNFTLKIRSTKLEDSAMYFCASSVEGYEAFFGQGTRLTVV.

The V gene is TRBV5-4, the J gene TRBJ2-7; TRBD2 aligns across 9 bases. Germline CDR1 SGHNT, CDR2 YYREEE (reference sequence). V was pared by 0 bases and J by 7 bases, with 11 bases of the junction left unmatched. The CDR3 totals 16 residues. CDR3 sequence: CASSLGGGIAGVEQYF. The CDR3 DNA sequence: TGTGCCAGCAGCTTGGGGGGGGGTATAGCGGGAGTTGAGCAGTACTTC.